This T cell receptor (beta chain) was documented in a study of CD8+ T cells in alopecia areata. Study information: Tofacitinib treatment spanned 6 to 18 months, with 6 months off drug afterward.

Extraction of RNA preceded its reverse transcription into cDNA, which served as the sequencing template. Assay used: immunoSEQ multiplex PCR; TCRdb lists only in-frame clones, some missing. This sample has about 200,000 clones, with 50% to 60% found just once. Treatment denoted: oral pan-JAK inhibitor, 5-10 mg twice daily. About this clone: The antigen is not known.

Overall study results and limits: The study also sequences resident alphabeta T cells of normal skin in scalp samples.

Trimming stripped 0 bases from V and 2 bases from J, with 5 bases between. Germline values: CDR1 LNHNV, CDR2 YYDKDF (reference sequence). This CDR3 is 14 amino acids long. The specimen was CD4+ T cells sorted from blood, collected at week 4, from a patient treated with tofacitinib. The receptor was isolated from a human donor with alopecia areata. The rearrangement links TRBV15 to TRBJ1-5; D remains ambiguous. CDR3 DNA sequence: TGTGCCACCAGCAGAGAACGGGGCAATCAGCCCCAGCATTTT. Translation gives CATSRERGNQPQHF.